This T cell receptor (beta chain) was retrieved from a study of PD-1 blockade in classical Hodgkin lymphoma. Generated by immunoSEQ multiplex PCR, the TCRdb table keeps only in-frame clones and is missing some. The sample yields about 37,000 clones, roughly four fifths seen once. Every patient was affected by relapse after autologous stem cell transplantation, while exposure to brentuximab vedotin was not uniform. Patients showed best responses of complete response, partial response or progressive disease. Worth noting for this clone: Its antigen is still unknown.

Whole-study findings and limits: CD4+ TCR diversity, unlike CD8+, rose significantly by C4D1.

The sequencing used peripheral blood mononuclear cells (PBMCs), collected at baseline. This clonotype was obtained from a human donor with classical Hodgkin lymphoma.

In nucleotides, the CDR3 is TGTGCCAGCAGTTTGGCAGGGGGTAGGGAAAAACTGTTTTTT. It specifies CASSLAGGREKLFF. The V call is TRBV28, the J call TRBJ1-4, with 7 bases that match TRBD1. This CDR3 is built from 14 residues. Germline loops: CDR1 MDHEN, CDR2 SYDVKM. The V and J ends lost 3 bases and 8 bases, in that order; junction bases with no gene match: 6.